Below, 10 T cell receptor beta chains from the same sample are listed, as sequenced in a study of CD8 T cells in ankylosing spondylitis. TCRdb recomputed calls from the 5' RACE reads with MiXCR, one row per CDR3 protein. The data show roughly 260,000 distinct CDR3 sequences, with 15% to 20% seen just once and roughly 7.3% held by the top ten. Sequenced material: blood, either unsorted or a sorted T cell fraction (not recorded which). These receptors were obtained from a male donor with ankylosing spondylitis or in good health (not recorded which).

This clonotype was picked up a small number of times. J is TRBJ2-5 and V is TRBV20-1; either TRBD1 or TRBD2 may supply D (5 bases each). CDR3 length: 14 amino acids. The V gene lost 4 bases and the J gene lost 0 bases, with 12 bases spanning the gap. Germline CDR1 is DFQATT and CDR2 is SNEGSKA (reference sequence). CDR3 protein: CSAISGRDQETQYF. DNA for the CDR3: TGCAGTGCTATCAGCGGCAGGGACCAAGAGACCCAGTACTTC.

The chain is built from TRBV27 and TRBJ1-5; D perhaps matches TRBD1 (6 bases). Trimming removed 2 bases from V and 6 bases from J, with 8 bases in between. The germline V gene has CDR1 MNHEY and CDR2 SMNVEV (reference sequence). CDR3 length equals 13 residues. DNA for the CDR3: TGTGCCAGCAGTTTAAACAGGGCTCAGCCCCAGCATTTT. Its protein product is CASSLNRAQPQHF.

The V call is TRBV28, the J call TRBJ2-2; no definite D call. The CDR3 is 14 amino acids. CDR1 is MDHEN and CDR2 is SYDVKM in the germline V gene. The ends were cut back, 6 bases at V and 1 base at J, with 9 bases in the middle. Here the CDR3 DNA reads TGTGCCAGCAGCCCAGTCAGGAACACCGGGGAGCTGTTTTTT. Translating it yields CASSPVRNTGELFF. Drawing the rest from reference TRBV28 and TRBJ2-2, the complete variable domain is DVKVTQSSRYLVKRTGEKVFLECVQDMDHENMFWYRQDPGLGLRLIYFSYDVKMKEKGDIPEGYSVSREKKERFSLILESASTNQTSMYLCASSPVRNTGELFFGEGSRLTVL.

The V call is TRBV7-3, the J call TRBJ2-3; D is possibly TRBD2 (6 bases). The CDR3 totals 13 residues. With 6 bases removed from V and 5 bases from J, the gap between germline ends came to 12 bases. CDR1 and CDR2 (germline): SGHTA, FQGTGA. The chain's CDR3 is CASSKGGGDTQYF. DNA for the CDR3: TGTGCCAGCAGTAAGGGAGGTGGAGATACGCAGTATTTT. Together with reference TRBV7-3 and TRBJ2-3, the CDR3 gives the full variable domain: GAGVSQTPSNKVTEKGKYVELRCDPISGHTALYWYRQSLGQGPEFLIYFQGTGAADDSGLPNDRFFAVRPEGSVSTLKIQRTERGDSAVYLCASSKGGGDTQYFGPGTRLTVL.

This clonotype occurred a few times. This chain connects TRBV24-1 to TRBJ2-1; the D gene is possibly TRBD1 (5 bases). V lost 7 bases to trimming and J lost 8 bases, with 20 bases between them. CDR1 KGHDR and CDR2 SFDVKD come from the germline V gene. The CDR3 loop spans 15 amino acids. This chain's CDR3 is CATRSWGAVQDEQFF. The DNA of the CDR3 is TGTGCCACCAGGTCCTGGGGCGCTGTACAGGATGAGCAGTTCTTC.

The genes are TRBV20-1 and TRBJ1-3, with D perhaps TRBD1 (5 bases). This CDR3 has 14 amino acids. The V gene's germline CDR1 is DFQATT and CDR2 SNEGSKA (reference sequence). The V and J ends lost 6 bases and 1 base respectively, with 13 bases between them. CDR3 DNA sequence: TGCAGTGCAAAGTTTGGGGGTTCTGGAAACACCATATATTTT. It codes for CSAKFGGSGNTIYF.

The chain links TRBV5-1 to TRBJ2-1; a weak D match, TRBD2 (5 bases). The germline gives CDR1 SGHRS, CDR2 YFSETQ. V was trimmed by 0 bases and J by 3 bases, leaving 7 bases between them. The CDR3 consists of 14 residues. The DNA for the CDR3 is TGCGCCAGCAGCTTGGCCGGGGACTACAATGAGCAGTTCTTC. Amino acids: CASSLAGDYNEQFF.

A note on this clonotype: This could be a read error, since a much larger clone is one nucleotide away. This chain connects TRBV4-2 to TRBJ1-3; no reliable D call. Germline lookup yields CDR1 LGHNA and CDR2 YNFKEQ. CDR3 length: 13 residues. The DNA of the CDR3 is TGTGCCAGCAGCCAAGTACCTGGAAACACCATGTATTTT. This translates into CASSQVPGNTMYF.

This clonotype was detected a few times. The genes are TRBV20-1 and TRBJ2-2; D may be TRBD1 or TRBD2 (6 bases each). This CDR3 has 15 amino acids. Germline CDR1 DFQATT, CDR2 SNEGSKA (reference sequence). The V end was cut by 5 bases, the J end by 4 bases, with 17 bases between. The CDR3 sequence is CSAPRGDWGTGELFF. CDR3 bases: TGCAGTGCTCCGAGGGGGGACTGGGGCACCGGGGAGCTGTTTTTT.

V is TRBV20-1 and J is TRBJ2-1, with a weak D call TRBD2 (6 bases). V lost 3 bases to trimming and J lost 1 base, with 13 bases between them. From germline, CDR1 is DFQATT and CDR2 SNEGSKA (reference sequence). The CDR3 consists of 15 residues. CDR3 in DNA: TGCAGTGCTAGCTCCGGGACTGGGTCCTACAATGAGCAGTTCTTC. It is translated as CSASSGTGSYNEQFF.